This is a list of T cell receptor beta chains from one sample in a study of cytomegalovirus exposure and HLA in healthy donors. The repertoire was sequenced with immunoSEQ multiplex PCR; TCRdb's copy has only in-frame clones and lacks some. This repertoire shows fewer than 250,000 clones, approximately 80% found once; its top ten account for less than 1.1%. The sequencing sample was made of PBMCs. These receptors were taken from a woman aged 40 to 50 in good health and CMV-seronegative. Both conserved end residues are part of each CDR3. The D gene is left open where the match is weak. Clone size is given for some rows only: seen once, a few or many times, or a class if the clone is expanded.

V gene,J gene,CDR3 length,clone size,D gene,CDR3 protein,CDR3 DNA
TRBV19,TRBJ1-1,15,NA,TRBD1,CASSLGQGGRGEAFF,TGTGCCAGTAGTCTCGGACAGGGGGGAAGAGGTGAAGCTTTCTTT
TRBV6-5,TRBJ2-2,14,NA,NA,CASMAGPNTGELFF,TGTGCCAGCATGGCAGGGCCGAACACCGGGGAGCTGTTTTTT
TRBV7-8,TRBJ2-2,13,NA,NA,CASSRLGLRELFF,TGTGCCAGCAGCCGACTTGGCCTCAGGGAGCTGTTTTTT
TRBV9,TRBJ1-1,13,few,NA,CASSVDSGDRAFF,TGTGCCAGCAGCGTAGATTCAGGGGATAGAGCTTTCTTT
TRBV5-1,TRBJ1-1,15,NA,NA,CASSLDPGRNTEAFF,TGCGCCAGCAGCTTGGACCCGGGGAGAAACACTGAAGCTTTCTTT
TRBV11-2,TRBJ2-1,19,NA,TRBD2,CASSFRGAWDYHSYNEQFF,TGTGCCAGCAGCTTTCGAGGCGCCTGGGACTACCATTCCTACAATGAGCAGTTCTTC
TRBV5-6,TRBJ2-5,15,NA,TRBD2,CASSLAGLARETQYF,TGTGCCAGCAGCTTGGCGGGACTAGCGAGGGAGACCCAGTACTTC
TRBV5-4,TRBJ2-1,12,NA,NA,CASSGFLDIKFF,TGTGCCAGCAGCGGGTTTCTGGACATCAAGTTCTTC
TRBV6-5,TRBJ1-2,15,NA,TRBD1,CASSYGTGGSYGYTF,TGTGCCAGCAGTTACGGGACAGGGGGCTCCTATGGCTACACCTTC
TRBV9,TRBJ2-1,15,NA,NA,CASSAEGEFHNEQFF,TGTGCCAGCAGCGCTGAGGGAGAGTTCCACAATGAGCAGTTCTTC
TRBV5-1,TRBJ2-3,14,NA,NA,CASSLLGGTDTQYF,TGCGCCAGCAGCTTGTTAGGGGGTACAGATACGCAGTATTTT
TRBV7-2,TRBJ2-5,15,NA,TRBD1,CASSPLGRGLETQYF,TGTGCCAGCAGCCCCCTGGGCAGGGGGCTGGAGACCCAGTACTTC
TRBV14,TRBJ2-1,13,NA,TRBD2,CASSQRTGGEQFF,TGTGCCAGCAGCCAACGAACGGGAGGTGAGCAGTTCTTC
TRBV7-2,TRBJ2-3,16,few,NA,CASSFSWTGSTDTQYF,TGTGCCAGCAGCTTCTCTTGGACGGGGAGCACAGATACGCAGTATTTT
TRBV27,TRBJ1-2,18,NA,TRBD1,CASKPLNYRQGANYGYTF,TGTGCCAGCAAACCCCTCAATTATCGACAGGGGGCGAACTATGGCTACACCTTC
TRBV18,TRBJ2-7,14,NA,NA,CASSQQGTSYEQYF,TGTGCCAGCTCTCAACAGGGCACCTCCTACGAGCAGTACTTC
TRBV18,TRBJ1-1,16,once,TRBD1,CASSPETGGGWGEAFF,TGTGCCAGCTCACCGGAGACAGGGGGCGGGTGGGGTGAAGCTTTCTTT
TRBV2,TRBJ1-2,12,NA,NA,CASSEGPAGYTF,TGTGCCAGCAGTGAGGGCCCAGCTGGCTACACCTTC
TRBV5-1,TRBJ1-2,15,NA,NA,CASSETTGSAYGYTF,TGCGCCAGCAGCGAAACCACCGGGTCAGCCTATGGCTACACCTTC
TRBV6-6,TRBJ1-3,16,NA,NA,CASSYSTGLRGNTIYF,TGTGCCAGCAGTTACTCGACAGGATTGAGGGGAAACACCATATATTTT
TRBV6-5,TRBJ2-1,15,NA,TRBD2,CASRSGPPGGNEQFF,TGTGCCAGCAGGAGCGGCCCCCCGGGAGGCAATGAGCAGTTCTTC
TRBV2,TRBJ2-3,15,NA,NA,CASSEGQSSTDTQYF,TGTGCCAGCAGTGAAGGACAGTCTAGCACAGATACGCAGTATTTT
TRBV5-1,TRBJ2-1,13,NA,NA,CASSSTTGREQFF,TGCGCCAGCAGCTCAACGACAGGTCGTGAGCAGTTCTTC
TRBV7-8,TRBJ1-1,18,NA,TRBD1,CASSLPTGARLSNTEAFF,TGTGCCAGCAGCTTACCGACAGGGGCTAGACTATCGAACACTGAAGCTTTCTTT
TRBV5-1,TRBJ2-1,13,NA,NA,CASNYGTHNEQFF,TGCGCCAGCAATTACGGGACACACAATGAGCAGTTCTTC
TRBV28,TRBJ1-3,13,NA,TRBD1,CASSPRDRDTIYF,TGTGCCAGCAGTCCACGGGACAGGGACACCATATATTTT
TRBV4-3,TRBJ1-2,16,few,NA,CASSQDSQSLNYGYTF,TGCGCCAGCAGCCAAGACTCCCAAAGCCTGAACTATGGCTACACCTTC
TRBV19,TRBJ1-3,17,few,TRBD1,CASSMRPGQGFGNTIYF,TGTGCCAGTAGTATGAGACCGGGACAGGGATTTGGAAACACCATATATTTT
TRBV7-9,TRBJ1-2,14,few,NA,CASSLVALNYGYTF,TGTGCCAGCAGCTTAGTAGCTCTGAACTATGGCTACACCTTC
TRBV27,TRBJ2-7,14,NA,TRBD1,CASSLQTGSYEQYF,TGTGCCAGCAGTTTACAGACAGGGAGCTACGAGCAGTACTTC
TRBV2,TRBJ2-5,12,NA,NA,CASGLVRETQYF,TGTGCCAGCGGTCTAGTTCGAGAGACCCAGTACTTC
TRBV11-1,TRBJ1-2,13,NA,NA,CASSLRGNYGYTF,TGTGCCAGCAGCTTAAGGGGGAACTATGGCTACACCTTC
TRBV29-1,TRBJ2-2,13,NA,NA,CSGARAWTGELFF,TGCAGCGGCGCCAGGGCGTGGACCGGGGAGCTGTTTTTT
TRBV7-2,TRBJ2-2,15,NA,TRBD2,CASSETSGFTGELFF,TGTGCCAGCAGCGAAACTAGCGGATTCACCGGGGAGCTGTTTTTT
TRBV6-5,TRBJ1-4,13,NA,NA,CASSYSGREKLFF,TGTGCCAGCAGTTACTCGGGGAGGGAAAAACTGTTTTTT
TRBV19,TRBJ1-3,15,NA,NA,CASSPGQYSGNTIYF,TGTGCCAGTAGTCCAGGACAGTACTCTGGAAACACCATATATTTT
TRBV7-3,TRBJ1-2,14,NA,TRBD1,CASSLTGTGGDYTF,TGTGCCAGCAGCTTAACGGGGACAGGGGGCGACTACACCTTC
TRBV9,TRBJ2-3,14,NA,NA,CASSSGTSRDTQYF,TGTGCCAGCAGCTCCGGGACTTCTCGGGATACGCAGTATTTT
TRBV6-5,TRBJ1-1,12,NA,NA,CASLSRGTEAFF,TGTGCCAGCCTTTCGCGGGGCACTGAAGCTTTCTTT
TRBV30,TRBJ2-3,15,NA,TRBD1,CAWSYNRGHTDTQYF,TGTGCCTGGAGTTACAACAGGGGGCACACAGATACGCAGTATTTT
TRBV11-3,TRBJ2-1,14,NA,TRBD2,CASSRPGGFFEQFF,TGTGCCAGCAGCCGACCCGGGGGGTTTTTCGAGCAGTTCTTC
TRBV9,TRBJ2-5,16,NA,NA,CASSAGGIVSQETQYF,TGTGCCAGCAGCGCTGGGGGGATCGTAAGCCAAGAGACCCAGTACTTC
TRBV27,TRBJ2-1,15,NA,TRBD1,CASSPWGTGVNEQFF,TGTGCCAGCAGTCCCTGGGGGACAGGGGTCAATGAGCAGTTCTTC
TRBV19,TRBJ2-7,15,NA,TRBD2,CASSPGTSGTYEQYF,TGTGCCAGTAGTCCAGGGACTAGCGGAACCTACGAGCAGTACTTC
TRBV5-1,TRBJ2-5,13,NA,NA,CASSTRGGETQYF,TGCGCCAGCAGCACCCGCGGAGGGGAGACCCAGTACTTC
TRBV30,TRBJ2-6,17,NA,NA,CAWSNPAKGAGANVLTF,TGTGCCTGGAGCAACCCCGCGAAAGGGGCTGGGGCCAACGTCCTGACTTTC
TRBV11-3,TRBJ2-2,15,once,TRBD2,CASSAREAGSGELFF,TGTGCCAGCAGCGCCCGGGAGGCGGGGAGCGGGGAGCTGTTTTTT
TRBV11-3,TRBJ1-1,15,NA,TRBD1,CASSQTPGGGEGLFF,TGTGCCAGCAGTCAAACCCCAGGGGGCGGAGAAGGACTCTTCTTT
TRBV4-1,TRBJ1-6,16,NA,TRBD1,CASSPSRDRQNSPLHF,TGCGCCAGCAGCCCAAGCCGGGACAGGCAAAATTCACCCCTCCACTTT
TRBV27,TRBJ2-1,14,NA,TRBD1,CASSFAYRDSEQFF,TGTGCCAGCAGTTTCGCATACCGGGACAGCGAGCAGTTCTTC
TRBV5-1,TRBJ2-1,16,NA,TRBD1,CASSLKGDRGYNEQFF,TGCGCCAGCAGCTTAAAGGGGGACAGGGGTTACAATGAGCAGTTCTTC
TRBV11-2,TRBJ2-4,16,NA,NA,CASSRGSGGSKNIQYF,TGTGCCAGCAGCCGGGGGAGTGGAGGGTCCAAAAACATTCAGTACTTC
TRBV5-1,TRBJ2-1,16,NA,TRBD2,CASSQRTGTSDNEQFF,TGCGCCAGCAGCCAAAGAACCGGGACTAGCGATAATGAGCAGTTCTTC